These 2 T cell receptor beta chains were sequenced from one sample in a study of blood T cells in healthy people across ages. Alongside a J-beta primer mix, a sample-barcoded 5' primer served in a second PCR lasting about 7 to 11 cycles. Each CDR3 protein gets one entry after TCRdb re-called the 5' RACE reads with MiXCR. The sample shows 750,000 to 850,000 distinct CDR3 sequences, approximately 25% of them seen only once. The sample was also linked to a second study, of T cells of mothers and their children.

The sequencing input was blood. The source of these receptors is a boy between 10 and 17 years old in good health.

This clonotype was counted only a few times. CDR3 sequence (DNA): TGTGCCAGTACCCGGGACAGGGGGCTCGATCAGCCCCAGCATTTT. Its protein is CASTRDRGLDQPQHF. The chain joins TRBV19 to TRBJ1-5; TRBD1 aligns across 12 bases. The V and J ends lost 7 bases and 5 bases, in that order; junction bases with no gene match: 6. CDR3 size: 15 residues. The germline gives CDR1 LNHDA, CDR2 SQIVND (reference sequence).

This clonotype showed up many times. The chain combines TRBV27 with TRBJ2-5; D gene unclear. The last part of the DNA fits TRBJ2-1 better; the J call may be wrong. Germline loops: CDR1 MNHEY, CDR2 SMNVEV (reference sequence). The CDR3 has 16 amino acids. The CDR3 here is CASSLMFRSALNEQFF. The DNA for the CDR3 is TGTGCCAGCAGTTTAATGTTCCGGTCGGCTTTAAATGAGCAGTTCTTC.